This T cell receptor (beta chain) originates from a study of CD8 T cell repertoires and HIV-1 epitope variants (dated by TCRdb to the early 2020s). For the study in its entirety: Twenty-five peptides representing autologous and known Gag and Nef epitope variants were each used to stimulate T cells in separate culture wells. Among the control conditions were a peptide pool of CMV, EBV and flu, the Ebola AY9 epitope serving as a negative control, and a well with no peptide. The epitopes tested were three Gag epitope families plus Nef HW9 and YT9. Using the EasySep Human T Cell Enrichment Kit, T cells were enriched and then co-cultured with an equal number of autologous T cell-negative cells acting as antigen-presenting cells. Cultures ran for 9 to 11 days in IMDM with gentamicin, with half-media changes on days 3 and 7 adding IL-2, IL-7 and IL-15. An aliquot of 1M T cells was saved as an uncultured baseline condition, separate from the approximately 87 T cell cultures. A total of more than 80 T cell cultures were run, with each culture condition done in triplicate except for one peptide, which was done in duplicate.

The immunoSEQ platform was used to sequence TCR beta CDR3 regions at survey depth. The QIAamp DNA micro kit was used to extract genomic DNA from every cultured and uncultured CD8+ T cell population. The original pipeline was this. Samples with fewer than 5,000 productive reads were excluded, which removed about 6% of the roughly 80 HIV peptide-stimulated cultures. Sequences were trimmed to CDR3 by a MANAFEST web app, and nonproductive sequences, CDR3s under 5 amino acids, and sequences not starting with C or ending with F/W were removed. To count as antigen-specific, a clonotype had to be expanded in at least 2 of 3 replicates compared with the no-peptide control at FDR 0.01, and only within one epitope family. In addition, a specific clonotype needed a frequency at least fivefold higher than in wells stimulated with peptides from other epitope families. As stored in TCRdb, this immuneACCESS dataset retains in-frame rearrangements with V and J assigned. A fraction of the clones does not appear; measured against another copy, unresolved V genes explain less than half of the discrepancy, and the remainder lacks a known reason. V, J and clone size reflect that table, while D and trimming were determined from the DNA. Recorded for this sample are roughly 5,000 clones; 65% to 75% of them occurred a single time. Of the sample, around two fifths falls within the top ten clones.

The EasySep Human CD8+ T Cell Enrichment Kit was used on day 10 to isolate CD8+ T cells from every culture. In this sample, this clone turned up a few times. Its antigen has not been determined. The input lacks base qualities; no much larger clone sits a single base away. The germline V gene gives CDR1 as SGHTA and CDR2 as FQGTGA. A distance of 15 bases separates the germline ends of V and J, which lose 7 bases and 1 base respectively. The CDR3, cysteine through phenylalanine, is 15 amino acids long. Only the CDR3 portion is preserved as DNA: 45 bases, with reading frame beginning at the first base. Findings and caveats that apply to the study as a whole: Roughly five clonotypes recognized the Nef KF9 family and one clonotype recognized the HW9 family, while no responses to the TAALDMSHF plasma variant were seen. Of the nine antigen-specific TCR beta clonotypes identified, roughly 6 appeared cross-reactive for autologous or known escape epitope variants. The assay identified only TCR beta chains and indicated proliferation to antigen, not T cell function or cytokine profile.

The sequenced sample consisted of cultured CD8+ T cells derived from PBMCs. This clonotype was sampled from a male donor with HIV. The sequence joins TRBV7-3 to TRBJ2-3; the D region possibly corresponds to TRBD1 (7 bases align). This receptor carries the CDR3 CASTEGGGGTDTQYF. The bases read TGTGCCAGCACCGAAGGAGGGGGCGGCACAGATACGCAGTATTTT.